This TCR beta chain was sequenced for a study of T cells in tuberculosis. Study-level background: The T cells targeted glucose monomycolate, a mycobacterial lipid, via CD1B.

Thawed, overnight-rested PBMC were stained with GMM-loaded CD1B tetramer, viability dye and anti-CD3, then sorted. CD1B tetramers were loaded with Rhodococcus equi-derived C32 glucose monomycolate. CD14-expressing monocytes were removed from PBMC before cryopreservation and sorting. Tetramer-negative cells, approximately 110,000 per donor, were also sorted. The CDR3 totals 15 residues. Germline V gives CDR1 LNHDA, CDR2 SQIVND (reference sequence). Germline trimming cut 5 bases from V and 6 bases from J; bases unmatched to any gene: 9. Sequencing of TCR-alpha and TCR-beta chains was unpaired. The method was immunoSEQ multiplex PCR; TCRdb's version includes in-frame clones alone and lacks a portion of them. The table has about 88,000 clones, approximately 90% seen once.

The V and J genes are TRBV19 and TRBJ1-2; 10 bases fit TRBD1. The sample was CD1b-GMM tetramer-negative cells sorted from PBMCs. This clonotype originated in an adult woman with latent tuberculosis. The CDR3 bases are TGTGCCAGTAGTGCCTGGACAGGGGGGCTTGATGGCTACACCTTC. Translating gives CASSAWTGGLDGYTF.